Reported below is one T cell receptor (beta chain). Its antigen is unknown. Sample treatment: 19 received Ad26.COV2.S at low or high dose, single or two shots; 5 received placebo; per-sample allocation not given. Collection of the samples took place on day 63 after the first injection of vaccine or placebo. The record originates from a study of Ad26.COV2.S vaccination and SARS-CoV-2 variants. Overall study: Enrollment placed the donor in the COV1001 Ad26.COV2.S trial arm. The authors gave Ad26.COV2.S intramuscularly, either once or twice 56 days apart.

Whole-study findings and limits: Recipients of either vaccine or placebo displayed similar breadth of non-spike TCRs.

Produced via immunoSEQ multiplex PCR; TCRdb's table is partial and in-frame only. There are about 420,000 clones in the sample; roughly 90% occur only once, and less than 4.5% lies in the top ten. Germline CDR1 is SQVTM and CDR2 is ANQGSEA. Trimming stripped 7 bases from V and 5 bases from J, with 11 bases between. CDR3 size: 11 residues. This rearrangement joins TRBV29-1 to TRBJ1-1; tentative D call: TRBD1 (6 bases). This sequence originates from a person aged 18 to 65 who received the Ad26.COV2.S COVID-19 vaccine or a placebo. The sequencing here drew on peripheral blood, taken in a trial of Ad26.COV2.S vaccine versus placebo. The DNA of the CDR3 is TGCAGCGCAAAAACAGGGACTGAAGCTTTCTTT. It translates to CSAKTGTEAFF.